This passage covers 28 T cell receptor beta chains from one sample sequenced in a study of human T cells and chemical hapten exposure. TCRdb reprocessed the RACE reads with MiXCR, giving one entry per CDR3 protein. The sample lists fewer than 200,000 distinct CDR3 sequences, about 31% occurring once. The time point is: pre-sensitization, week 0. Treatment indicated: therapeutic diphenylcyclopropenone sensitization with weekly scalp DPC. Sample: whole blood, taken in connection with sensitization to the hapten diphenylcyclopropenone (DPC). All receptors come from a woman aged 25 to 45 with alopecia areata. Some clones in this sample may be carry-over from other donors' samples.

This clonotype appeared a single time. CDR3 region: CASSYPLPGQGRNTIYF. The CDR3 nucleotides read TGTGCCAGCAGTTACCCGCTACCGGGACAGGGGAGAAACACCATATATTTT. This chain links TRBV6-6 with TRBJ1-3; 10 bases agree with TRBD1. The CDR3 totals 17 residues. The trim removed 2 bases at V and 5 bases at J, leaving 9 bases unmatched. CDR1 MNHNY and CDR2 SVGAGI come from the germline V gene (reference sequence).

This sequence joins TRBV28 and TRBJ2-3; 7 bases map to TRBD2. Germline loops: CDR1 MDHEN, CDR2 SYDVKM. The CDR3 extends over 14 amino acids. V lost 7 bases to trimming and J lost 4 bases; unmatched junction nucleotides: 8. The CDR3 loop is CASTTSRGADTQYF. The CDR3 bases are TGTGCCAGCACCACGTCCCGGGGGGCAGATACGCAGTATTTT.

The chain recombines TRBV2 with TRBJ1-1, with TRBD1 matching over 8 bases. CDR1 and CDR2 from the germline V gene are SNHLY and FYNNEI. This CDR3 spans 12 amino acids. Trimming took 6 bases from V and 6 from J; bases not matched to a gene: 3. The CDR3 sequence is CASRRQGPEAFF. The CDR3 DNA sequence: TGTGCCAGCAGACGACAGGGGCCTGAAGCTTTCTTT.

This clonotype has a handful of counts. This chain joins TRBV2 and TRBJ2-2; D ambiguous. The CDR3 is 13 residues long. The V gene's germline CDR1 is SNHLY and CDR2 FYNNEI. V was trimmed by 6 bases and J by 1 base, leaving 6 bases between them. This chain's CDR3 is CASRMGNTGELFF. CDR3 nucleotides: TGTGCCAGCAGGATGGGGAACACCGGGGAGCTGTTTTTT.

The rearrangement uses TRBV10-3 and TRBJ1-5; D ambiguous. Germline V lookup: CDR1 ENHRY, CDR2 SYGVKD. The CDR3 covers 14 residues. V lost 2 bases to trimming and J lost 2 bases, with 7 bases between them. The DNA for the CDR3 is TGTGCCATCAGTGAGCAGGTCGGCAATCAGCCCCAGCATTTT. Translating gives CAISEQVGNQPQHF.

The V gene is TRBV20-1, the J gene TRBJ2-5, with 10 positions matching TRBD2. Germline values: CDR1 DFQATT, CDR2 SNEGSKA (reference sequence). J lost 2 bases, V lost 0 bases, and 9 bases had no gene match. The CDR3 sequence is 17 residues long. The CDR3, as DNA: TGCAGTGCTAGAGACCCGATAGCGGGAGGCAGACAAGAGACCCAGTACTTC. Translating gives CSARDPIAGGRQETQYF.

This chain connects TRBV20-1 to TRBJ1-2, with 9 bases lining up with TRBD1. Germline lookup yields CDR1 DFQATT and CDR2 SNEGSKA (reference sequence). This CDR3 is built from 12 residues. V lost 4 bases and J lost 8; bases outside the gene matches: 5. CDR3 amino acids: CSAKTGGKGYTF. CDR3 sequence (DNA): TGCAGTGCTAAGACAGGGGGGAAGGGCTACACCTTC.

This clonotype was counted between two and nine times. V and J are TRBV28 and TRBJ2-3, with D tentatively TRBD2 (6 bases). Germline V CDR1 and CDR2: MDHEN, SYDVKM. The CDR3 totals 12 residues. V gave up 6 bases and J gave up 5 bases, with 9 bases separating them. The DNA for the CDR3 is TGTGCCAGCAGAACCGGGAGAGATACGCAGTATTTT. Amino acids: CASRTGRDTQYF.

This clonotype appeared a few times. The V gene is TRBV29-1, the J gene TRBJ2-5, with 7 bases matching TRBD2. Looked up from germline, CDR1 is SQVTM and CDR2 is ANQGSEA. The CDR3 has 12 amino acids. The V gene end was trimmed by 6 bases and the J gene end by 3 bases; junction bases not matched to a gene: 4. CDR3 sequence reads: CSVGEGKETQYF. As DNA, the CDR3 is TGCAGCGTCGGGGAGGGGAAAGAGACCCAGTACTTC.

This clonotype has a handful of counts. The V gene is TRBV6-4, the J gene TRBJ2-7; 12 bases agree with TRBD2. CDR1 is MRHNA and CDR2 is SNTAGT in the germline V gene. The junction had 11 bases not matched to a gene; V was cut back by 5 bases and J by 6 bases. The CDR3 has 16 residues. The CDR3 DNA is TGTGCCAGCAGTCCCGTCGCTAGCGGGGGGGCTGGCGAGCAGTACTTC. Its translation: CASSPVASGGAGEQYF.

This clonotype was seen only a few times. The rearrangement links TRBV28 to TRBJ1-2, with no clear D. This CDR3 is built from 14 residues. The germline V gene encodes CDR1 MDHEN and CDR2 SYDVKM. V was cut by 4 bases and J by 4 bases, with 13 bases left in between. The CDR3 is CASSSPDLFYGYTF. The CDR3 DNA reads TGTGCCAGCAGTTCCCCGGACCTATTCTATGGCTACACCTTC.

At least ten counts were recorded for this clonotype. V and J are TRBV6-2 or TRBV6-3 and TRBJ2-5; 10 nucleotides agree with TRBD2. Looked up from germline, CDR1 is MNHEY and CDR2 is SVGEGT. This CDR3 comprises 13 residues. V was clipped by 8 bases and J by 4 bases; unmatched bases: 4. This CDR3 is CASRTSGGETQYF. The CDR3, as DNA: TGTGCCAGCCGGACTAGCGGCGGAGAGACCCAGTACTTC.

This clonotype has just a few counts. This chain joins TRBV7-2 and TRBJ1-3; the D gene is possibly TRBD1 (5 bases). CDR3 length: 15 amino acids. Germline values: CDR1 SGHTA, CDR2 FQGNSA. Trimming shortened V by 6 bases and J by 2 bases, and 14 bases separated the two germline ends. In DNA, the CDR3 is TGTGCCAGCAGGTCCCGAGGGGTCACTGGAAACACCATATATTTT. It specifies CASRSRGVTGNTIYF.

CDR3 nucleotide sequence: TGTGCCAGCAGTTCCCGACAGAGAGCTAACTATGGCTACACCTTC. Residues: CASSSRQRANYGYTF. The J gene is TRBJ1-2, the V gene TRBV28; possibly TRBD1 for D (5 bases). The CDR3 length is 15 residues. Per the germline V gene, CDR1 is MDHEN and CDR2 is SYDVKM. V was trimmed by 4 bases and J by 0 bases, leaving 12 bases between them.

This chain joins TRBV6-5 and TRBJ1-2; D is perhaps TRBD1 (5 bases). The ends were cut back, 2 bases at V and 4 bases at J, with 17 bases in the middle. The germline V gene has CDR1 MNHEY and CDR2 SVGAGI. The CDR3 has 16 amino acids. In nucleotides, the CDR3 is TGTGCCAGCAGTTACGCTGGCAGCTTGGGGCCCTATGGCTACACCTTC. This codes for CASSYAGSLGPYGYTF.

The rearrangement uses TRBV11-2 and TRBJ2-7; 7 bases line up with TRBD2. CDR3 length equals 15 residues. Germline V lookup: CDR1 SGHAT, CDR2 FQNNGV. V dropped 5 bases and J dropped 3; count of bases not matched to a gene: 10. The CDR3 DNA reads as TGTGCCAGCAGCCCAGTACTAGGGAGGGGCTACGAGCAGTACTTC. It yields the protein CASSPVLGRGYEQYF.

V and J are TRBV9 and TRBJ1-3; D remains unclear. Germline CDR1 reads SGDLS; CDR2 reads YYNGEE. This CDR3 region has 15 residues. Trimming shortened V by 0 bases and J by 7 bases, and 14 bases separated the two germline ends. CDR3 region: CASSVATGGSNTIYF. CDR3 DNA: TGTGCCAGCAGCGTAGCTACCGGCGGCTCGAACACCATATATTTT.

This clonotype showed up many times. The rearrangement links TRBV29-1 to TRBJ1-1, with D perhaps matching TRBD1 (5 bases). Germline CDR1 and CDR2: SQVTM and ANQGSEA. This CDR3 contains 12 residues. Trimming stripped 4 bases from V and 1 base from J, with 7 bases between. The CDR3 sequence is CSVVQGNTEAFF. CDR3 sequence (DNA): TGCAGCGTTGTGCAGGGGAACACTGAAGCTTTCTTT.

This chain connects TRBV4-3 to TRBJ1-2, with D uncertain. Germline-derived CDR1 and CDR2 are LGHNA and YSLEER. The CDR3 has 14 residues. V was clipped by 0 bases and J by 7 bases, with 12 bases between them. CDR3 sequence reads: CASSQDLSGSGYTF. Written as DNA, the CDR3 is TGCGCCAGCAGCCAAGATCTATCTGGGAGTGGCTACACCTTC.

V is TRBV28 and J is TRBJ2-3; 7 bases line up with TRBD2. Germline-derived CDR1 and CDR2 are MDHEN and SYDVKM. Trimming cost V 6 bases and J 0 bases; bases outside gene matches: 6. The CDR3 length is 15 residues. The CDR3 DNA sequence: TGTGCCAGCAGCCTACCGGGACTAAGCACAGATACGCAGTATTTT. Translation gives CASSLPGLSTDTQYF.

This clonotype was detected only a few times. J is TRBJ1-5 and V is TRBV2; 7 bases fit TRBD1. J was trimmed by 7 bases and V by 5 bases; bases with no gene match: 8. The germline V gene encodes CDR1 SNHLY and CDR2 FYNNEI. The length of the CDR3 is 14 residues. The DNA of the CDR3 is TGTGCCAGCAGTCTACAGGGGAAATACCAGCCCCAGCATTTT. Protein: CASSLQGKYQPQHF. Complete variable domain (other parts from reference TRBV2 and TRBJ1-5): EPEVTQTPSHQVTQMGQEVILRCVPISNHLYFYWYRQILGQKVEFLVSFYNNEISEKSEIFDDQFSVERPDGSNFTLKIRSTKLEDSAMYFCASSLQGKYQPQHFGDGTRLSIL.

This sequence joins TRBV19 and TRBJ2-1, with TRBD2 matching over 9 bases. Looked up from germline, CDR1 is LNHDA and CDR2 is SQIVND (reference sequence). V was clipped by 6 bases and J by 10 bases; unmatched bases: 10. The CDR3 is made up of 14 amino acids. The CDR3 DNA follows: TGTGCCAGTAGGGAGCGGGGGGCCGCAACCGAGCAGTTCTTC. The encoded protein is CASRERGAATEQFF.

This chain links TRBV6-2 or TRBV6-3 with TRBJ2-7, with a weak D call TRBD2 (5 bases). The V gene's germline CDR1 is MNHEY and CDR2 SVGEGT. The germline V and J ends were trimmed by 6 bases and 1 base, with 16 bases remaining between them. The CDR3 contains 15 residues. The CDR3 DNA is TGTGCCAGCAGACCGGGAAAAACTCATTCCTACGAGCAGTACTTC. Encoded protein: CASRPGKTHSYEQYF.

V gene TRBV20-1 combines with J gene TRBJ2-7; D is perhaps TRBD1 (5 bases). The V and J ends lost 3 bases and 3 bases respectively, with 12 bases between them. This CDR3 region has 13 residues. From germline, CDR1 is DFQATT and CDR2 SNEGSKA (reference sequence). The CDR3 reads CSASQGLNYEQYF. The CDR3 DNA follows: TGCAGTGCTAGTCAGGGTCTGAACTACGAGCAGTACTTC.

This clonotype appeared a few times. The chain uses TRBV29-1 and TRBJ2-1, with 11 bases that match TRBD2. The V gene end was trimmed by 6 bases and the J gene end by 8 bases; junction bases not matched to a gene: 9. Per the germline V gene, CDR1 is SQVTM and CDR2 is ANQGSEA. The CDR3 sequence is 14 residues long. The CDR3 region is CSVRLAGQTDEQFF. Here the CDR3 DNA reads TGCAGCGTGCGACTAGCGGGACAAACGGATGAGCAGTTCTTC.

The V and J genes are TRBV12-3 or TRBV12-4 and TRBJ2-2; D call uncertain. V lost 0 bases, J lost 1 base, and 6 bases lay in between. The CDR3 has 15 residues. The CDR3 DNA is TGTGCCAGCAGTTTAGCCCCAGGGAACACCGGGGAGCTGTTTTTT. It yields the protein CASSLAPGNTGELFF.

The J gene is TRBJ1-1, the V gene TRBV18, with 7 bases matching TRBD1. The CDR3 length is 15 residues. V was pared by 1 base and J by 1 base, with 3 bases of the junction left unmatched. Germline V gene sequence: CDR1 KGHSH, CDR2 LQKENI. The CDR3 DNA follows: TGTGCCAGCTCACCACTGGGACAGCCGAACACTGAAGCTTTCTTT. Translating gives CASSPLGQPNTEAFF.

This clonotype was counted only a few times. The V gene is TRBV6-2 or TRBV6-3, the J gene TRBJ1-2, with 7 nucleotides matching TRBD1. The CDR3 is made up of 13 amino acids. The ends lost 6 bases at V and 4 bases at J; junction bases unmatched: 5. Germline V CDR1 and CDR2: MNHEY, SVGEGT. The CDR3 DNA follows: TGTGCCAGCAGCTGGGGGACAGCCTATGGCTACACCTTC. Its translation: CASSWGTAYGYTF.